This entry lists 32 T cell receptor beta chains sequenced from one sample in a study of human T cells and chemical hapten exposure. TCRdb reanalysed the RACE reads using MiXCR and keeps one entry per CDR3 protein. The table records approximately 74,000 distinct CDR3 sequences, 32% of them present only once. Time point here: patch test 1, 2 weeks after DPC sensitization. Treatment denoted: therapeutic diphenylcyclopropenone sensitization with weekly scalp DPC. Sequenced here: whole blood, sampled in connection with sensitization to the hapten diphenylcyclopropenone (DPC). The receptors derive from a man aged 35 to 55 with alopecia areata. Some clones in this sample may be carry-over from other donors' samples.

CDR3 sequence (DNA): TGTGCCAGCAGTGAGCGGAGACAGATGAACACTGAAGCTTTCTTT. The encoded protein is CASSERRQMNTEAFF. J is TRBJ1-1 and V is TRBV6-1, with TRBD1 as a possible D gene (5 bases). This CDR3 has 15 amino acids. CDR1 and CDR2 from the germline V gene are MNHNS and SASEGT. V gave up 3 bases and J gave up 0 bases, with 11 bases separating them.

This clonotype has a handful of counts. V and J are TRBV7-6 and TRBJ1-1; the match to TRBD1 covers 7 bases. V trimming: 5 bases; J trimming: 6 bases; junction bases outside the gene matches: 6. The CDR3 has 13 residues. CDR1 and CDR2 from the germline V gene are SGHVS and FNYEAQ. CDR3 loop: CASSVTGQAEAFF. The CDR3, as DNA: TGTGCCAGCAGCGTGACAGGGCAGGCTGAAGCTTTCTTT.

The J gene is TRBJ1-4, the V gene TRBV18; D might be TRBD1 (6 bases). The germline V gene encodes CDR1 KGHSH and CDR2 LQKENI. This CDR3 comprises 12 residues. V was trimmed by 5 bases and J by 12 bases, leaving 13 bases between them. CDR3 DNA: TGTGCCAGCTCATCAAACAGGGATCAACTGTTTTTT. Translated, it gives CASSSNRDQLFF.

The V call is TRBV6-5, the J call TRBJ2-1; 12 nucleotides line up with TRBD2. This CDR3 has 14 amino acids. CDR1 is MNHEY and CDR2 is SVGAGI in the germline V gene. With 4 bases clipped from V and 8 bases from J, the junction kept 3 bases outside the gene matches. The CDR3 reads CASSSTSGSDEQFF. The DNA for the CDR3 is TGTGCCAGCAGTTCGACTAGCGGGAGCGATGAGCAGTTCTTC.

The chain employs TRBV18 and TRBJ1-5; no clear D. With 4 bases removed from V and 10 bases from J, the gap between germline ends came to 20 bases. Per the germline V gene, CDR1 is KGHSH and CDR2 is LQKENI. This CDR3 region has 15 residues. This CDR3 reads CASSLPGPRGSPQHF. The CDR3 DNA sequence: TGTGCCAGCTCACTACCGGGCCCCCGCGGGTCACCCCAGCATTTT.

This clonotype turned up a few times. V and J are TRBV7-8 and TRBJ1-1; TRBD1 matches 9 bases. CDR3 length: 16 residues. CDR1 and CDR2 from the germline V gene are SGHVS and FQNEAQ. With 3 bases clipped from V and 5 bases from J, the junction kept 10 bases outside the gene matches. CDR3 sequence reads: CASSFSSGTGRTEAFF. The CDR3 nucleotides read TGTGCCAGCAGCTTTTCTTCCGGGACAGGGAGAACTGAAGCTTTCTTT.

The CDR3 is CASRTGGNSPLHF. DNA of the CDR3: TGTGCCAGCAGGACAGGGGGCAATTCACCCCTCCACTTT. The chain uses TRBV6-5 and TRBJ1-6; 10 bases are a match to TRBD1. The CDR3 is made up of 13 amino acids. V gave up 6 bases and J gave up 7 bases; unmatched junction bases: 0. Germline V CDR1 and CDR2: MNHEY, SVGAGI.

Sample share makes this clonotype medium-sized. The rearrangement joins TRBV11-2 to TRBJ2-1; D might be TRBD1 (6 bases). Germline values: CDR1 SGHAT, CDR2 FQNNGV. This CDR3 comprises 13 residues. Deletions cut 3 bases from V and 9 bases from J, with 12 bases between. In DNA, the CDR3 is TGTGCCAGCAGCTTTGACAGGACCGGTGAGCAGTTCTTC. This codes for CASSFDRTGEQFF.

This chain connects TRBV29-1 to TRBJ2-1, with D perhaps TRBD2 (6 bases). Germline loops: CDR1 SQVTM, CDR2 ANQGSEA. Trimming took 0 bases from V and 9 from J, leaving 9 bases between them. The CDR3 contains 12 residues. CDR3 residues: CSVEEMGGEQFF. In DNA, the CDR3 is TGCAGCGTTGAAGAGATGGGAGGTGAGCAGTTCTTC.

The rearrangement uses TRBV5-5 and TRBJ1-6, with D perhaps matching TRBD1 (5 bases). The CDR3 spans 15 residues. Germline V gene data show CDR1 as SGHKS and CDR2 as YYEKEE (reference sequence). Trimming left V 0 bases short and J 8 bases short, with 12 bases between. CDR3 loop: CASSLVRGSDSPLHF. The CDR3 DNA follows: TGTGCCAGCAGCTTGGTTCGGGGGTCGGATTCACCCCTCCACTTT.

The genes are TRBV7-9 and TRBJ2-2; D is ambiguous. The CDR3 is 16 amino acids. The germline CDR1 and CDR2 sequences are SEHNR and FQNEAQ (reference sequence). Trimming took 4 bases from V and 3 from J, leaving 15 bases between them. CDR3 amino acids: CASSSNGFSHTGELFF. The DNA for the CDR3 is TGTGCCAGCAGCTCGAACGGGTTTTCGCACACCGGGGAGCTGTTTTTT.

This clonotype was seen more than once but under ten times. This chain connects TRBV3-1 to TRBJ1-1; no reliable D call. CDR1 is LGHDT and CDR2 is YNNKEL in the germline V gene (reference sequence). The CDR3 is made up of 11 amino acids. V lost 1 base and J 8 bases, leaving 5 bases between the germline ends. CDR3 nucleotides: TGTGCCAGCAGCCAAGGTGAGGAAGCTTTCTTT. Translated: CASSQGEEAFF.

The V call is TRBV18, the J call TRBJ2-7; TRBD2 is a possible D gene (7 bases). Per the germline V gene, CDR1 is KGHSH and CDR2 is LQKENI. The CDR3 consists of 16 residues. V lost 3 bases to trimming and J lost 2 bases, with 17 bases between them. This chain's CDR3 is CASSPGGGGITYEQYF. The CDR3 region has the DNA TGTGCCAGCTCACCCGGAGGGGGAGGGATCACCTACGAGCAGTACTTC.

This clonotype turned up a few times. This sequence joins TRBV6-4 and TRBJ1-5; D is unclear. CDR3 size: 13 residues. CDR1 MRHNA and CDR2 SNTAGT come from the germline V gene. Trimming removed 4 bases from V and 2 bases from J, with 6 bases in between. CDR3 sequence (DNA): TGTGCCAGCAGTGTGGATCGCAATCAGCCCCAGCATTTT. Amino acids: CASSVDRNQPQHF.

On this clonotype itself: One junction end disagrees with the germline gene, perhaps due to a read error. The DNA of the CDR3 is TGTGCCAGCAGACCCGGTGGGACAGGGAGCACTGAAACTTTCTTT. Translation gives CASRPGGTGSTETFF. The J gene is TRBJ1-1, the V gene TRBV12-3 or TRBV12-4; TRBD1 agrees at 9 bases. The length of the CDR3 is 15 residues.

In this sample, this clonotype turned up a few times. The chain uses TRBV6-5 and TRBJ1-5; D perhaps matches TRBD1 (6 bases). Germline V gene lookup returns CDR1 MNHEY and CDR2 SVGAGI. This CDR3 contains 13 residues. V was clipped by 6 bases and J by 5 bases, with 11 bases between them. The CDR3 DNA reads TGTGCCAGCAGCCCGGACAGCCATCAGCCCCAGCATTTT. Translated: CASSPDSHQPQHF.

In this sample, this clonotype turned up a few times. The V and J genes are TRBV4-3 and TRBJ1-2; possible D gene TRBD1, 5 bases. The germline V gene has CDR1 LGHNA and CDR2 YSLEER. V lost 3 bases and J 1 base, leaving 21 bases between the germline ends. The CDR3 runs 18 residues. The CDR3 DNA follows: TGCGCCAGCAGCCAGGCTCCCGGGACGGCGAATCTTAACTATGGCTACACCTTC. It is translated as CASSQAPGTANLNYGYTF.

This clonotype was seen a few times. The chain links TRBV20-1 to TRBJ1-1; TRBD1 agrees at 7 bases. The V gene end was trimmed by 3 bases and the J gene end by 6 bases; junction bases not matched to a gene: 7. Germline V gene lookup returns CDR1 DFQATT and CDR2 SNEGSKA (reference sequence). The CDR3 sequence is 13 residues long. In nucleotides, the CDR3 is TGCAGTGCTAGTCGAGGGGGCGACCCTGAAGCTTTCTTT. Amino acid sequence: CSASRGGDPEAFF.

The chain employs TRBV3-1 and TRBJ2-5, with D perhaps TRBD1 (6 bases). The CDR3 is 16 amino acids. Trimming removed 4 bases from V and 3 bases from J, with 18 bases in between. CDR1 LGHDT and CDR2 YNNKEL come from the germline V gene (reference sequence). The CDR3 loop is CASSLIPRQAKETQYF. CDR3 bases: TGTGCCAGCAGCCTAATCCCCCGACAGGCGAAAGAGACCCAGTACTTC.

This chain joins TRBV4-1 and TRBJ1-1, with 11 positions matching TRBD1. In germline, CDR1 is MGHRA, CDR2 YSYEKL. The CDR3 is made up of 19 amino acids. V shed 3 bases and J 5 bases; nucleotides not matched to a gene: 17. The CDR3 DNA reads as TGCGCCAGCAGCCATACCCGGACCGGGACAGGGGGAATAGGAACTGAAGCTTTCTTT. Encoded protein: CASSHTRTGTGGIGTEAFF.

The genes are TRBV5-1 and TRBJ1-2; D unclear. V shed 3 bases and J shed 0 bases, with 15 bases lying between them. CDR1 and CDR2 (germline): SGHRS, YFSETQ. The CDR3 spans 16 residues. The CDR3 DNA follows: TGCGCCAGCAGCTCGGGGATGACCGGAGCTAACTATGGCTACACCTTC. Residues: CASSSGMTGANYGYTF. The entire variable domain, with the rest obtained from reference TRBV5-1 and TRBJ1-2, is as follows: KAGVTQTPRYLIKTRGQQVTLSCSPISGHRSVSWYQQTPGQGLQFLFEYFSETQRNKGNFPGRFSGRQFSNSRSEMNVSTLELGDSALYLCASSSGMTGANYGYTFGSGTRLTVV.

The V call is TRBV20-1, the J call TRBJ1-1, with a weak D call TRBD1 (6 bases). Germline CDR1 and CDR2: DFQATT and SNEGSKA (reference sequence). The V end lost 2 bases, the J end lost 6 bases, and 10 bases lay between the germline ends. There are 12 residues in the CDR3. CDR3: CSARRGGSEAFF. Here the CDR3 DNA reads TGCAGTGCTAGAAGGGGGGGTTCTGAAGCTTTCTTT.

This clonotype came up a few times. J is TRBJ1-5 and V is TRBV21-1; no DNA check was done on the table's D call, TRBD1. TRBV21-1 is an annotated pseudogene. The CDR3 length is 16 residues. CDR3 DNA sequence: TGTGCCAGCAGCAAAGTTAAGGGACAGAGCAATCAGCCCCAGCATTTT. Protein sequence: CASSKVKGQSNQPQHF.

The chain carries TRBV12-3 or TRBV12-4 and TRBJ2-4, with TRBD2 as a possible D gene (6 bases). CDR3 length: 14 amino acids. The V and J ends lost 6 bases and 8 bases respectively, with 17 bases between them. Here the CDR3 DNA reads TGTGCCAGCAGCCCTGGGGGGAGTCGGGACATTCAGTACTTC. Encoded protein: CASSPGGSRDIQYF.

The sample holds a few counts of this clonotype. This rearrangement joins TRBV12-3 or TRBV12-4 to TRBJ1-4, with TRBD1 identical over 10 bases. Trimming at V came to 6 bases and at J to 3 bases, leaving 7 bases not matched to a gene. The CDR3 covers 16 residues. The CDR3 here is CASRARQGAANEKLFF. CDR3 bases: TGTGCCAGCAGGGCCCGACAGGGGGCGGCTAATGAAAAACTGTTTTTT.

There are a few counts of this clonotype. The CDR3 loop is CASSPSTKGQLGNQPQHF. The CDR3 region has the DNA TGTGCCAGCTCACCATCAACGAAGGGCCAACTGGGTAATCAGCCCCAGCATTTT. This chain links TRBV18 with TRBJ1-5; no reliable D call. This CDR3 region has 18 residues. Germline assignment: CDR1 KGHSH and CDR2 LQKENI. The V end lost 2 bases, the J end lost 4 bases, and 21 bases lay between the germline ends.

The CDR3 sequence is CASSRTSGSTDTQYF. In DNA, the CDR3 is TGTGCCAGCAGCCGGACTAGCGGAAGCACAGATACGCAGTATTTT. J is TRBJ2-3 and V is TRBV7-2, with 10 bases matching TRBD2. The germline gives CDR1 SGHTA, CDR2 FQGNSA. This CDR3 comprises 15 residues. Germline trimming cut 5 bases from V and 0 bases from J; bases unmatched to any gene: 2.

This clonotype came up a few times. The chain is built from TRBV4-1 and TRBJ2-5, with 10 bases lining up with TRBD2. The CDR3 consists of 16 residues. V shed 1 base, J shed 9 bases, and the junction held 11 bases outside the gene matches. Germline CDR1 MGHRA, CDR2 YSYEKL. Here the CDR3 reads CASSQVALAGEVPQYF. For the CDR3, the DNA is TGCGCCAGCAGCCAAGTAGCTCTAGCGGGAGAGGTTCCCCAGTACTTC.

The sample holds a few counts of this clonotype. This chain links TRBV11-2 with TRBJ1-2; no clear D gene. The germline V and J ends were trimmed by 1 base and 3 bases, with 6 bases remaining between them. Germline V lookup: CDR1 SGHAT, CDR2 FQNNGV. CDR3 length: 13 residues. CDR3 loop: CASSLGVYYGYTF. CDR3 in DNA: TGTGCCAGCAGCTTAGGTGTTTACTATGGCTACACCTTC.

The chain uses TRBV12-3 or TRBV12-4 and TRBJ2-1; D remains ambiguous. CDR3 length: 12 amino acids. V was cut by 6 bases and J by 6 bases, with 9 bases left in between. CDR3 sequence: CASRVASNEQFF. In nucleotides, the CDR3 is TGTGCCAGCAGGGTGGCATCCAATGAGCAGTTCTTC.

This clonotype was detected only a few times. The rearrangement links TRBV9 to TRBJ2-7, with a weak D call TRBD1 (6 bases). V lost 0 bases, J lost 7 bases, and 26 bases lay in between. This CDR3 is 18 amino acids long. Germline V gives CDR1 SGDLS, CDR2 YYNGEE. In nucleotides, the CDR3 is TGTGCCAGCAGCGTAGGACTGAGCCGGAGACAGGACTCTTCGGAGCAGTACTTC. Translated: CASSVGLSRRQDSSEQYF.

This chain joins TRBV18 and TRBJ2-4; D call uncertain. Germline values: CDR1 KGHSH, CDR2 LQKENI. CDR3 length: 16 residues. V was cut by 0 bases and J by 0 bases, with 9 bases left in between. CDR3 DNA: TGTGCCAGCTCACCACCTAGTACGGGAGCCAAAAACATTCAGTACTTC. It specifies CASSPPSTGAKNIQYF. The variable domain in full, with the rest retrieved from reference TRBV18 and TRBJ2-4, is NAGVMQNPRHLVRRRGQEARLRCSPMKGHSHVYWYRQLPEEGLKFMVYLQKENIIDESGMPKERFSAEFPKEGPSILRIQQVVRGDSAAYFCASSPPSTGAKNIQYFGAGTRLSVL.